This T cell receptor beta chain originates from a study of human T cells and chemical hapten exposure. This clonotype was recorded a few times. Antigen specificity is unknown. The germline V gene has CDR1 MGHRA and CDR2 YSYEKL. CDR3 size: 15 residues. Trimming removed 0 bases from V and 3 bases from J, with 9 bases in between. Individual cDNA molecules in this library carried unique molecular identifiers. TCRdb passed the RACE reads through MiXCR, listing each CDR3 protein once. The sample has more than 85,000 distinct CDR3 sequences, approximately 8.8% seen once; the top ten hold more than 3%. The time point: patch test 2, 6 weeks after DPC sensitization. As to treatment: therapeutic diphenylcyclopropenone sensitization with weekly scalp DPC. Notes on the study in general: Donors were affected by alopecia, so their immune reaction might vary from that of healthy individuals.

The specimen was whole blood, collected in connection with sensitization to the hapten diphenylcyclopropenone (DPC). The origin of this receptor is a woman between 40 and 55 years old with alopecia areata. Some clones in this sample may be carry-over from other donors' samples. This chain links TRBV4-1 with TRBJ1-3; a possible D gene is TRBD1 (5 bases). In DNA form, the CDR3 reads TGCGCCAGCAGCCAAGATGCGGGGGGTGGAAACACCATATATTTT. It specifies CASSQDAGGGNTIYF.